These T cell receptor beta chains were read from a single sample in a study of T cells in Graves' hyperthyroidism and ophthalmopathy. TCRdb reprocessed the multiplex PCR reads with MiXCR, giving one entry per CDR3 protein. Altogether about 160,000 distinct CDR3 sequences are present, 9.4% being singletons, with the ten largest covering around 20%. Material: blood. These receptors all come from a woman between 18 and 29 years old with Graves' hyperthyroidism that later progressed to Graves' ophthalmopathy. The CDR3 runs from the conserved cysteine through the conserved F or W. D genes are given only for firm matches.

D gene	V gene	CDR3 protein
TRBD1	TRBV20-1	CSANSGTDNYNEQFF
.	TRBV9	CASSVAPFDTGELFF
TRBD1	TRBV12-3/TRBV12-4	CASSYRQGGRNNSPLHF
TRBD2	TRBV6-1	CASSKRLAIDEQFF
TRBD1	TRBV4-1	CASSLEQGGYGYTF
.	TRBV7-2	CASSSGGLPLYEQYF
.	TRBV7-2	CASSPPPTHAYGYTF
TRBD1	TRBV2	CASSDPRTGGHNEQFF
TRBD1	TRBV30	CAWSLGTGTQPQHF
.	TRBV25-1	CASSPPPNRAPNDEQFF
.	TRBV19	CASRIGTGSNQPQHF